The 20 T cell receptor beta chains below come from one sample, sequenced in a study of blood T cell repertoires in COVID-19. Here immunoSEQ multiplex PCR was the method, and the copy in TCRdb shows in-frame clones only, minus some. In the table there are approximately 440,000 clones, less than 95% of which are singletons. The sequencing input was PBMCs or T cells enriched from blood (not recorded which). The source is a man in his late teens or twenties who had recovered from COVID-19.

Concerning this clone: Other nucleotide sequences in the sample specify the same CDR3. The rearrangement links TRBV12-3 or TRBV12-4 to TRBJ1-5, with D perhaps TRBD1 (5 bases). V lost 3 bases and J lost 6, with 9 bases in between. The CDR3 has 13 amino acids. The CDR3 spells CASSLQGGQPQHF. In DNA, the CDR3 is TGTGCCAGCAGTTTGCAGGGTGGTCAGCCCCAGCATTTT.

The rearrangement joins TRBV15 to TRBJ2-3; 10 nucleotides align to TRBD2. CDR1 is LNHNV and CDR2 is YYDKDF in the germline V gene (reference sequence). The V segment lost 0 bases and the J segment 5 bases; nucleotides outside the gene matches: 8. The CDR3 is made up of 17 amino acids. This chain's CDR3 is CATSRDRASGGQDTQYF. The CDR3 DNA sequence: TGTGCCACCAGCAGAGATAGGGCTAGCGGGGGCCAAGATACGCAGTATTTT. Based on the CDR3 plus reference TRBV15 and TRBJ2-3, the full variable domain is DAMVIQNPRYQVTQFGKPVTLSCSQTLNHNVMYWYQQKSSQAPKLLFHYYDKDFNNEADTPDNFQSRRPNTSFCFLDIRSPGLGDTAMYLCATSRDRASGGQDTQYFGPGTRLTVL.

V is TRBV3-1 (or the pseudogene TRBV3-2) and J is TRBJ1-5; D uncertain. CDR1 is LGHDT, CDR2 YNNKEL, per germline (reference sequence). The CDR3 consists of 13 residues. Trimming removed 4 bases from V and 7 bases from J, with 11 bases in between. The CDR3 nucleotides read TGTGCCAGCAGCCCGACGGGTGGGCAGCCCCAGCATTTT. It yields the protein CASSPTGGQPQHF.

This sequence joins TRBV5-4 and TRBJ1-1; a possible D gene is TRBD1 (5 bases). Trimming cost V 2 bases and J 1 base, with 21 bases left between them. CDR3 size: 18 residues. Germline CDR1 and CDR2: SGHNT and YYREEE (reference sequence). The CDR3 DNA reads as TGTGCCAGCAGCTTTTCGGGACTCCTGGGGATGTCGAACACTGAAGCTTTCTTT. Translation gives CASSFSGLLGMSNTEAFF.

The chain carries TRBV6-4 and TRBJ1-1; 9 positions match TRBD1. The trim removed 1 base at V and 3 bases at J, leaving 6 bases unmatched. The CDR3 runs 16 residues. Germline loops: CDR1 MRHNA, CDR2 SNTAGT. In nucleotides, the CDR3 is TGTGCCAGCAGTGACTATGACAGGGGGGCTGACACTGAAGCTTTCTTT. Amino acid sequence: CASSDYDRGADTEAFF.

The V call is TRBV7-3, the J call TRBJ1-2; 7 bases line up with TRBD1. The CDR3 runs 13 residues. The V gene's germline CDR1 is SGHTA and CDR2 FQGTGA. V trimming: 4 bases; J trimming: 6 bases; junction bases outside the gene matches: 5. The CDR3 here is CASSSRQGNGYTF. CDR3 bases: TGTGCCAGCAGCTCTAGACAGGGTAATGGCTACACCTTC.

The chain recombines TRBV19 with TRBJ1-5, with D perhaps matching TRBD1 (5 bases). CDR3 length equals 14 residues. The germline V gene has CDR1 LNHDA and CDR2 SQIVND (reference sequence). V dropped 6 bases and J dropped 9 bases, with 18 bases sitting between them. Written as DNA, the CDR3 is TGTGCCAGTAGACCTACGGCGGGGGGGGTGCCCCAGCATTTT. Translated, it gives CASRPTAGGVPQHF.

The gene calls are TRBV4-1 and TRBJ1-2; D remains ambiguous. Germline-derived CDR1 and CDR2 are MGHRA and YSYEKL. There are 15 residues in the CDR3. Trimming removed 2 bases from V and 5 bases from J, with 15 bases in between. The CDR3 protein is CASSQPRRSPYGYTF. The DNA of the CDR3 is TGCGCCAGCAGCCAACCCCGGAGATCCCCATATGGCTACACCTTC.

The CDR3 reads CASSKRTGKNTEAFF. The CDR3 DNA follows: TGTGCCAGCAGCAAACGAACAGGCAAGAACACTGAAGCTTTCTTT. The J gene is TRBJ1-1, the V gene TRBV21-1; the DNA was not used to check the table's D call, TRBD1. TRBV21-1 is assigned pseudogene status. CDR3 length: 15 residues.

The chain recombines TRBV11-2 with TRBJ1-5; 11 bases are shared with TRBD1. Germline lookup yields CDR1 SGHAT and CDR2 FQNNGV. V shed 5 bases and J 5 bases; nucleotides not matched to a gene: 5. CDR3 size: 15 residues. CDR3 nucleotide sequence: TGTGCCAGCAGCACCGGGACAGGGGGGCATCAGCCCCAGCATTTT. Protein sequence: CASSTGTGGHQPQHF.

This clone was counted between two and nine times. Here the CDR3 DNA reads TGTGCCAGCAGCCAAGTACCGGCAGGGGGCTACGAAGCTTTCTTT. The encoded protein is CASSQVPAGGYEAFF. The gene calls are TRBV3-1 (or the pseudogene TRBV3-2) and TRBJ1-1, with 8 bases identical to TRBD1. The germline gives CDR1 LGHDT, CDR2 YNNKEL (reference sequence). Trimming took 1 base from V and 8 from J; bases not matched to a gene: 9. The CDR3 has 15 amino acids.

The V gene is TRBV23-1, the J gene TRBJ1-5; D gene unclear. TRBV23-1 carries the ORF label, with uncertain function. The V end was cut by 0 bases, the J end by 0 bases, with 15 bases between. The CDR3 has 18 amino acids. The CDR3 DNA reads TGCGCCAGCAGTCAATCACGGGGTATGGTTTGTAGCAATCAGCCCCAGCATTTT. Translating gives CASSQSRGMVCSNQPQHF.

This clone has only one observation. This chain links TRBV29-1 with TRBJ1-2; TRBD1 might be the D (5 bases). The V end was cut by 3 bases, the J end by 4 bases, with 9 bases between. CDR1 is SQVTM and CDR2 is ANQGSEA in the germline V gene. CDR3 size: 12 residues. CDR3 sequence: CSVEGHSYGYTF. The DNA of the CDR3 is TGCAGCGTTGAGGGGCATAGCTATGGCTACACCTTC.

The chain couples TRBV2 to TRBJ1-6; D unresolved. Germline assignment: CDR1 SNHLY and CDR2 FYNNEI. V was pared by 5 bases and J by 7 bases, with 12 bases between. The CDR3 runs to 14 residues. CDR3 nucleotide sequence: TGTGCCAGCAGTCAAGTCGGAGGCAATTCACCCCTCCACTTT. Protein: CASSQVGGNSPLHF. Supplemented by reference TRBV2 and TRBJ1-6, the full variable domain reads EPEVTQTPSHQVTQMGQEVILRCVPISNHLYFYWYRQILGQKVEFLVSFYNNEISEKSEIFDDQFSVERPDGSNFTLKIRSTKLEDSAMYFCASSQVGGNSPLHFGNGTRLTVT.

The chain joins TRBV5-5 to TRBJ1-5, with 9 nucleotides matching TRBD1. The V segment lost 7 bases and the J segment 3 bases; nucleotides outside the gene matches: 8. The CDR3 runs to 15 residues. Looked up from germline, CDR1 is SGHKS and CDR2 is YYEKEE (reference sequence). This CDR3 is CASRRGTGNNQPQHF. The CDR3 nucleotides read TGTGCCAGCCGCCGCGGGACAGGGAACAATCAGCCCCAGCATTTT.

V usage is TRBV3-1 (or the pseudogene TRBV3-2) and J usage is TRBJ2-5, with 10 nucleotides matching TRBD2. The germline gives CDR1 LGHDT, CDR2 YNNKEL (reference sequence). V dropped 4 bases and J dropped 1; count of bases not matched to a gene: 6. This CDR3 contains 16 residues. Here the CDR3 DNA reads TGTGCCAGCAGCCCTTTAGCGGGGGGAGTCCAAGAGACCCAGTACTTC. The encoded protein is CASSPLAGGVQETQYF.

The chain uses TRBV12-5 and TRBJ1-5; 10 bases are a match to TRBD1. Germline V gene sequence: CDR1 LGHNT, CDR2 FRNRAP. The CDR3 sequence is 14 residues long. The junction had 6 bases not matched to a gene; V was cut back by 6 bases and J by 7 bases. The CDR3 spells CASGRQGAGQPQHF. The CDR3 DNA is TGTGCTAGTGGGCGACAGGGGGCTGGGCAGCCCCAGCATTTT.

In this sample, this clone turned up a few times. This chain links TRBV18 with TRBJ1-2; D is unclear. The germline V and J ends were trimmed by 0 bases and 2 bases, with 10 bases remaining between them. This CDR3 region has 15 residues. The germline V gene encodes CDR1 KGHSH and CDR2 LQKENI. The CDR3 DNA reads as TGTGCCAGCTCACCACCGTTAGTGAACAACTATGGCTACACCTTC. This sequence encodes CASSPPLVNNYGYTF.

This chain uses TRBV5-6 with TRBJ2-1; TRBD2 matches at 11 bases. Germline-derived CDR1 and CDR2 are SGHDT and YYEEEE. This CDR3 spans 15 amino acids. J gave up 4 bases and V 4 bases, and 4 bases lay outside the gene matches. The CDR3 reads CASSGGLAVYNEQFF. DNA of the CDR3: TGTGCCAGCAGCGGGGGACTAGCGGTATACAATGAGCAGTTCTTC. Together with reference TRBV5-6 and TRBJ2-1, the CDR3 gives the full variable domain: DAGVTQSPTHLIKTRGQQVTLRCSPKSGHDTVSWYQQALGQGPQFIFQYYEEEERQRGNFPDRFSGHQFPNYSSELNVNALLLGDSALYLCASSGGLAVYNEQFFGPGTRLTVL.

Comment on this clone: Other DNA sequences in the same sample also yield this CDR3. This chain uses TRBV19 with TRBJ2-7; D not resolved. This CDR3 comprises 14 residues. V was clipped by 1 base and J by 0 bases, with 7 bases between them. The germline gives CDR1 LNHDA, CDR2 SQIVND (reference sequence). Here the CDR3 reads CASSIAESSYEQYF. Here the CDR3 DNA reads TGTGCCAGTAGTATAGCTGAGAGCTCCTACGAGCAGTACTTC.